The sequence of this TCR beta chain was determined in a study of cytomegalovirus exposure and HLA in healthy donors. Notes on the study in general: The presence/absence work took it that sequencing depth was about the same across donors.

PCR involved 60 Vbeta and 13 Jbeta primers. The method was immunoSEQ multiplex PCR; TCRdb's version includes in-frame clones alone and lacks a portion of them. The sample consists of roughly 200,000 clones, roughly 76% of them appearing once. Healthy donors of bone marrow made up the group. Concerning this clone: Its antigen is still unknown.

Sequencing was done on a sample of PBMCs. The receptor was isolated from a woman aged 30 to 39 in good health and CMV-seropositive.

CDR3 in amino acids: CASSRTRDRRYGYTF. In DNA form, the CDR3 reads TGCGCCAGCAGCCGAACTCGGGACAGACGATATGGCTACACCTTC. This chain connects TRBV4-3 to TRBJ1-2; TRBD1 matches at 7 bases. CDR1 is LGHNA, CDR2 YSLEER, per germline. This CDR3 is 15 amino acids long. V lost 4 bases, J lost 5 bases, and 10 bases stayed unmatched.